Listed below are T cell receptor beta chains from one sample, sequenced in a study of T cells in localized non-small cell lung cancer. TCRdb's copy holds only in-frame clones and misses some; the assay was immunoSEQ multiplex PCR. The sample yields around 25,000 clones, roughly 80% seen once. Here the sequenced sample was peripheral blood, taken before any cancer treatment. The receptor source for this set is a woman aged 40-69 years with stage I lung adenocarcinoma. The CDR3 runs from the conserved cysteine through the conserved F or W. The order of the fields is J gene, V gene, CDR3 protein.

TRBJ1-4 TRBV5-8 CASSSGTGAPASEKLFF
TRBJ2-5 TRBV13 CASSSQSERETQYF
TRBJ1-1 TRBV4-1 CASSQSYSTGRHTEAFF
TRBJ1-3 TRBV19 CASSIGSGNTIYF
TRBJ2-1 TRBV5-1 CASSLGTGLHNEQFF
TRBJ2-1 TRBV7-8 CASSLDPSNEQFF
TRBJ1-5 TRBV27 CASRLMEDQPQHF
TRBJ2-3 TRBV7-6 CASSLTLGDTQYF
TRBJ1-1 TRBV9 CASSVKMNTEAFF
TRBJ1-6 TRBV5-6 CASSFGVVVRSSPLHF
TRBJ1-5 TRBV19 CASSIGGLVSYPGVQPQHF
TRBJ2-1 TRBV7-3 CASSPGPGYNEQFF
TRBJ2-7 TRBV2 CASSELRGRNEQYF
TRBJ2-1 TRBV9 CASSVATMAGNRGPSNEQFF
TRBJ1-4 TRBV7-9 CASRSDRGGEKLFF
TRBJ1-2 TRBV7-9 CASSLNRGGYTF
TRBJ2-3 TRBV9 CASSVATGLRTSGESTDTQYF
TRBJ1-1 TRBV5-1 CASSQGGQGNTEAFF
TRBJ2-4 TRBV4-1 CASSQSGTNFDIQYF
TRBJ2-3 TRBV29-1 CSVAPGFSGGADTQYF
TRBJ1-1 TRBV4-1 CASSRKGGLTIEAFF
TRBJ2-7 TRBV9 CASSVDLITYEQYF
TRBJ2-2 TRBV6-6 CASRVRPGELFF
TRBJ1-6 TRBV5-6 CASSQDGRADSPLHF
TRBJ2-2 TRBV7-8 CASSLVAVVTGELFF
TRBJ2-2 TRBV6-6 CASSYSNTGELFF
TRBJ1-6 TRBV2 CASSEAGSYSPLHF
TRBJ1-6 TRBV25-1 CASRPRLNNPNSPLHF
TRBJ1-2 TRBV7-6 CASSPGAGGYTF
TRBJ2-3 TRBV6-5 CASSYSVDRAQYF
TRBJ1-3 TRBV6-6 CASSYRGPSSGNTIYF
TRBJ1-2 TRBV7-2 CASILTGNYGYTF
TRBJ1-1 TRBV11-2 CASIGRWNTEAFF
TRBJ2-5 TRBV15 CATSSRGGRETQYF
TRBJ1-1 TRBV27 CASSRPGTGSNWANTEAFF
TRBJ2-2 TRBV2 CASSALAGGSTGELFF
TRBJ2-7 TRBV19 CASSIDGQGTYEQYF
TRBJ2-1 TRBV30 CAWTAETRFHEQFF
TRBJ1-1 TRBV5-1 CASSWKPGGDTEAFF
TRBJ1-2 TRBV7-3 CASSLNGLQHGYTF
TRBJ2-7 TRBV7-6 CASSLRTVGEQYF
TRBJ2-5 TRBV7-7 CASSRGTSGQETQYF